These 8 T cell receptor beta chains were sequenced from one sample in a study of post-analysis software for immune sequencing data. The study, taken as a whole, reports: In patients, 4 to 6 TRBV segments were more frequent than in controls, with TRBV5-6, TRBV5-1 and TRBV20-1 among them.

Their cognate antigens are unknown. Every TCR beta cDNA library bore unique molecular identifiers. A single record per CDR3 protein comes from TCRdb applying MiXCR to the PCR reads. The data show 750,000 to 950,000 distinct CDR3 sequences, about 50% seen once. Sequenced: blood. The receptor set was obtained from a girl aged 5-17 years with multiple sclerosis.

V usage is TRBV7-9 and J usage is TRBJ2-7; D remains unclear. The CDR3 is 12 amino acids. Trimming shortened V by 1 base and J by 4 bases, and 5 bases separated the two germline ends. Germline-derived CDR1 and CDR2 are SEHNR and FQNEAQ (reference sequence). CDR3 region: CASSLVLYEQYF. CDR3 bases: TGTGCCAGCAGCTTAGTTCTATACGAGCAGTACTTC.

The gene calls are TRBV10-3 and TRBJ1-1; D possibly corresponds to TRBD1 (6 bases). Trimming pared 3 bases from V and 11 bases from J, leaving 13 bases between. The CDR3 extends over 12 amino acids. Germline CDR1 reads ENHRY; CDR2 reads SYGVKD. The CDR3 here is CAISDLGGSAFF. In DNA form, the CDR3 reads TGTGCCATCAGTGATTTAGGGGGATCGGCTTTCTTT.

This chain joins TRBV7-3 and TRBJ2-3; tentative D call: TRBD2 (6 bases). Germline V gene data show CDR1 as SGHTA and CDR2 as FQGTGA. Trimming stripped 2 bases from V and 1 base from J, with 13 bases between. The CDR3 is 16 amino acids. CDR3 sequence reads: CASSLAGGTGTDTQYF. CDR3 nucleotide sequence: TGTGCCAGCAGCTTAGCGGGCGGGACGGGCACAGATACGCAGTATTTT.

This chain joins TRBV29-1 and TRBJ2-3, with D perhaps TRBD2 (6 bases). Germline V CDR1 and CDR2: SQVTM, ANQGSEA. The CDR3 contains 13 residues. Trimming pared 4 bases from V and 1 base from J, leaving 9 bases between. The CDR3 coding sequence is TGCAGCGTTGCGCGCGGGGGCACAGATACGCAGTATTTT. Translating gives CSVARGGTDTQYF.

The chain carries TRBV29-1 and TRBJ2-1; 7 nucleotides agree with TRBD2. Looked up from germline, CDR1 is SQVTM and CDR2 is ANQGSEA. V was clipped by 3 bases and J by 3 bases; unmatched bases: 5. CDR3 length equals 14 residues. The CDR3 here is CSVEVLADYNEQFF. CDR3 bases: TGCAGCGTTGAGGTGCTAGCGGACTACAATGAGCAGTTCTTC.

The V and J genes are TRBV19 and TRBJ2-3, with 10 bases that match TRBD2. This CDR3 region has 17 residues. V trimming: 4 bases; J trimming: 1 base; junction bases outside the gene matches: 8. Germline V CDR1 and CDR2: LNHDA, SQIVND (reference sequence). In DNA, the CDR3 is TGTGCCAGTAGTAGGGCGACTAGCGGGCCACGCACAGATACGCAGTATTTT. Translation gives CASSRATSGPRTDTQYF.

The V and J genes are TRBV4-1 and TRBJ1-6; 7 bases are shared with TRBD1. The CDR3 is made up of 16 amino acids. V was clipped by 4 bases and J by 2 bases; unmatched bases: 5. Germline CDR1 reads MGHRA; CDR2 reads YSYEKL. The CDR3 DNA reads as TGCGCCAGCAGCCTTGAAGACAGGGCCTATAATTCACCCCTCCACTTT. Amino acid sequence: CASSLEDRAYNSPLHF.

The chain carries TRBV15 and TRBJ1-1; D possibly corresponds to TRBD1 (5 bases). The germline CDR1 and CDR2 sequences are LNHNV and YYDKDF (reference sequence). CDR3 length equals 14 residues. V was shortened by 2 bases and J by 2 bases, with 9 bases between the two germline ends. CDR3 protein: CATSRRRDNTEAFF. CDR3 sequence (DNA): TGTGCCACCAGCAGACGCAGGGATAACACTGAAGCTTTCTTT.